The clone carrying this T cell receptor beta chain was counted ten times or more. It was RNA transcripts that yielded the amplified TCR beta CDR3 regions. TCR CDR3 regions were first amplified by RT-PCR with HTBI primers. TCRdb called the multiplex PCR reads again in MiXCR, with one record for every CDR3 protein. Of around 440,000 distinct CDR3 sequences in the sample, around 16% were seen once. Germline lookup yields CDR1 MDHEN and CDR2 SYDVKM. The CDR3 consists of 15 residues. With 5 bases removed from V and 0 bases from J, the gap between germline ends came to 14 bases. The data were obtained in a study of T cells in Graves' hyperthyroidism and ophthalmopathy. Clinical symptoms, serum thyroxine, TRAb, thyroid ultrasound and orbital computed tomography informed diagnoses.

This TCR derives from a woman in her late teens or twenties with Graves' hyperthyroidism. The sequenced sample was blood. The chain combines TRBV28 with TRBJ2-7; D call uncertain. The CDR3 region has the DNA TGTGCCAGCAGTCCACCACCGGGCGGCTCCTACGAGCAGTACTTC. This sequence encodes CASSPPPGGSYEQYF.